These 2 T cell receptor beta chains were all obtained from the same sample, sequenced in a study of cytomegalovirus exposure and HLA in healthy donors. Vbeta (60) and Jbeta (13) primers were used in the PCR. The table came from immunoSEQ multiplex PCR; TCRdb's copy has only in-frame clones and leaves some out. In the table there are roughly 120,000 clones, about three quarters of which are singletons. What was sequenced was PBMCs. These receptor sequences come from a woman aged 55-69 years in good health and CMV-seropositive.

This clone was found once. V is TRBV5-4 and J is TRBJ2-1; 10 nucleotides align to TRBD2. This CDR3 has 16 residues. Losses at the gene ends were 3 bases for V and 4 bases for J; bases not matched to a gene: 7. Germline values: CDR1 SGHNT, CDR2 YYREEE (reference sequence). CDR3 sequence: CASSSSTSGIYNEQFF. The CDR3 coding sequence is TGTGCCAGCAGCTCCTCCACTAGCGGGATTTACAATGAGCAGTTCTTC. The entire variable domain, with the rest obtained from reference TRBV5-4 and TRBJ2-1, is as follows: ETGVTQSPTHLIKTRGQQVTLRCSSQSGHNTVSWYQQALGQGPQFIFQYYREEENGRGNFPPRFSGLQFPNYSSELNVNALELDDSALYLCASSSSTSGIYNEQFFGPGTRLTVL.

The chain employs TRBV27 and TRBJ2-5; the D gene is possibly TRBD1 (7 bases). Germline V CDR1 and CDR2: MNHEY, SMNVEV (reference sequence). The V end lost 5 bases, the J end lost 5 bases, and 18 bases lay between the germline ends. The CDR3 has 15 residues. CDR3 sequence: CASSLRAGGRETQYF. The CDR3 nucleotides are TGTGCCAGCAGTCTCAGAGCAGGGGGGCGGGAGACCCAGTACTTC.